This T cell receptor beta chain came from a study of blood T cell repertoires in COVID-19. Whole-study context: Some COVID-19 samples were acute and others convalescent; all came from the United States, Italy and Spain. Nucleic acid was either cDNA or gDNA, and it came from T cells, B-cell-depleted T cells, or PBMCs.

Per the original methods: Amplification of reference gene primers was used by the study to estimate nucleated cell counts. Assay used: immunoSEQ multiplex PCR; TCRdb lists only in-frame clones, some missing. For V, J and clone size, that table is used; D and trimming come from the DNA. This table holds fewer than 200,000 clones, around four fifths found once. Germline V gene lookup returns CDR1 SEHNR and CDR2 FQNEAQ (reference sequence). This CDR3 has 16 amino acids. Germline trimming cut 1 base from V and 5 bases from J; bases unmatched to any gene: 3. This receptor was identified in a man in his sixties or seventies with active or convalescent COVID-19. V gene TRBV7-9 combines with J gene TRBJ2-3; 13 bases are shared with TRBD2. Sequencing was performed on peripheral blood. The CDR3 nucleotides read TGTGCCAGCAGCTTAGGGACTAGCGGGGGAGGAGATACGCAGTATTTT. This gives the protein CASSLGTSGGGDTQYF.